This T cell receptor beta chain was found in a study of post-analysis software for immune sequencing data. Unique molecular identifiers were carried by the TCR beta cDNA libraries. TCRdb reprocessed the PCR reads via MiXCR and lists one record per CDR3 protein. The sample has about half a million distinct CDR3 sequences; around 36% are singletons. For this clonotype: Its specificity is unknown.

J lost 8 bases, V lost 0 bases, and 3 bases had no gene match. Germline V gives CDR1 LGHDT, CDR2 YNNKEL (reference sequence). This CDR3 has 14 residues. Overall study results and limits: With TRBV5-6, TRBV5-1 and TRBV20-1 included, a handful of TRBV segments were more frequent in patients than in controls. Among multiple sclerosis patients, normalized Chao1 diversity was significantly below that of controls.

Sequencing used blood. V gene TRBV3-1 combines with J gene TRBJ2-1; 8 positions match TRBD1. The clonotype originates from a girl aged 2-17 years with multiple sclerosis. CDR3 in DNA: TGTGCCAGCAGCCAAGAGGACAGGGTGGATGAGCAGTTCTTC. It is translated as CASSQEDRVDEQFF.